One sample yielded the 7 T cell receptor beta chains listed below, sequenced in a study of T cell responses to AZD1222 COVID-19 vaccine (dated by TCRdb to 2020 to 2022). Libraries came from the immunoSEQ multiplex PCR assay. In its TCRdb copy, this immuneACCESS table keeps in-frame sequences only and misses some clones. Where compared with another copy, unresolved V genes explain less than half of these, and the others have no known cause. This sample gives about 150,000 clones in total; 75% to 95% of them show up just once. The ten largest clonotypes hold 6.5% to 8% of the sample. The meaning of the sample's time point label: about 28 days (+/-7) after the second vaccine dose. Reading the label with the study, this specimen's treatment or condition is: meningococcal conjugate vaccine given as trial control. Here the sequenced sample was peripheral blood, taken 28 days after the second dose of the MenACWY control vaccine. Source of these receptors: an adult who received the MenACWY meningococcal vaccine as a control.

This clone showed up just once. The chain couples TRBV2 to TRBJ2-7; 8 positions match TRBD2. This CDR3 is built from 14 residues. V was clipped by 6 bases and J by 0 bases; unmatched bases: 4. The germline V gene encodes CDR1 SNHLY and CDR2 FYNNEI. The chain's CDR3 is CASRRTSSSYEQYF. The DNA of the CDR3 is TGTGCCAGCAGAAGGACTAGCTCCTCCTACGAGCAGTACTTC.

The rearrangement uses TRBV27 and TRBJ1-3; TRBD1 agrees at 9 bases. Germline assignment: CDR1 MNHEY and CDR2 SMNVEV (reference sequence). The CDR3 contains 16 residues. The ends lost 5 bases at V and 1 base at J; junction bases unmatched: 6. CDR3 sequence reads: CASSARQGVSGNTIYF. The DNA of the CDR3 is TGTGCCAGCAGTGCTAGACAGGGGGTGTCTGGAAACACCATATATTTT.

The CDR3 region is CASSIGRGFYTF. CDR3 DNA: TGTGCCAGTAGTATCGGCAGGGGTTTCTACACCTTC. The chain uses TRBV19 and TRBJ1-2, with D possibly matching TRBD1 (6 bases). Looked up from germline, CDR1 is LNHDA and CDR2 is SQIVND (reference sequence). The CDR3 extends over 12 amino acids. Deletions cut 3 bases from V and 10 bases from J, with 12 bases between.

The chain combines TRBV7-8 with TRBJ1-2; D may be TRBD1 (6 bases). Trimming shortened V by 1 base and J by 3 bases, and 6 bases separated the two germline ends. The CDR3 has 13 residues. CDR1 is SGHVS and CDR2 is FQNEAQ in the germline V gene. CDR3 DNA sequence: TGTGCCAGCAGCTTAGACAGGGACTATGGCTACACCTTC. Protein: CASSLDRDYGYTF.

The chain uses TRBV19 and TRBJ2-7, with unresolved D. CDR1 LNHDA and CDR2 SQIVND come from the germline V gene (reference sequence). This CDR3 is 14 amino acids long. Trimming pared 0 bases from V and 5 bases from J, leaving 11 bases between. This CDR3 reads CASSIEARTDEQYF. CDR3 bases: TGTGCCAGTAGTATAGAGGCACGGACCGACGAGCAGTACTTC. The variable domain in full, completed from reference TRBV19 and TRBJ2-7, reads DGGITQSPKYLFRKEGQNVTLSCEQNLNHDAMYWYRQDPGQGLRLIYYSQIVNDFQKGDIAEGYSVSREKKESFPLTVTSAQKNPTAFYLCASSIEARTDEQYFGPGTRLTVT.

CDR3 in amino acids: CSAELVNEKLFF. CDR3 DNA sequence: TGCAGTGCCGAGTTGGTAAATGAAAAACTGTTTTTT. The chain has TRBV29-1 and TRBJ1-4; the D is unclear. Germline V gives CDR1 SQVTM, CDR2 ANQGSEA. This CDR3 is built from 12 residues.

The chain combines TRBV14 with TRBJ1-4; D is possibly TRBD1 (5 bases). Deletions cut 0 bases from V and 3 bases from J, with 11 bases between. The length of the CDR3 is 16 residues. Germline V gene data show CDR1 as SGHDN and CDR2 as FVKESK. The CDR3 bases are TGTGCCAGCAGCCAAGATCTACCCAGGGCTAATGAAAAACTGTTTTTT. It is translated as CASSQDLPRANEKLFF.